The text below deals with one T cell receptor (beta chain). Its antigen specificity is not known. Base qualities are not recorded, but no much larger clone differs from it by a single base. These data are taken from a study of response to subunit inactivated influenza vaccine (dated by TCRdb to the late 2010s). For context, the study as a whole: Deep quantitative T cell receptor repertoire profiling was used in the study to track responses to a trivalent subunit inactivated influenza vaccine. The investigation overall reported the following: According to the authors, only a limited number of new T cells may be recruited by each seasonal influenza vaccination.

The CDR3 holds 13 amino acids from the cysteine to the phenylalanine. The only DNA kept is the CDR3, 39 bases in frame from the first base. CDR1 KGHSH and CDR2 LQKENI were looked up in the germline V gene. V gives up 0 bases and J gives up 6 bases, and the segment between their germline ends measures 8 bases. Library creation used RT-PCR. The reads were generated on an Illumina HiSeq 2500. TCRdb itself trimmed the public reads at Q25 with fastp, ran MiXCR and retained productive beta chains. Identical CDR3 protein sequences are pooled into one entry, listed with their most common genes and DNA. The sample table holds about 780,000 distinct CDR3 sequences, of which around 18% were seen once. The top ten constitute roughly a tenth of the sample.

Sequenced here: PBMCs from blood, sampled roughly 5 days after vaccination. The chain was built from TRBV18 and TRBJ2-5, with no reliable assignment of the D segment. The TCR sequence derives from a man aged 45-60 years who received an inactivated influenza vaccine. Donor details come from another sample of the same person, matched by shared clones. The DNA sequence is given as TGTGCCAGCTCACCACCCATGTCCCAGACCCAGTACTTC. Its coded protein is CASSPPMSQTQYF.